This record concerns one TCR beta chain sequence. Its specificity is unknown. Germline CDR1 SGHTA, CDR2 FQGTGA. Trimming removed 1 base from V and 3 bases from J, with 7 bases in between. This CDR3 is 14 amino acids long. These data are taken from a study of response to subunit inactivated influenza vaccine. TCRdb re-analysed the RT-PCR reads in MiXCR, keeping a single row per CDR3 protein. The sample includes 500,000 to 550,000 distinct CDR3 sequences, more than 7% seen only once; the top ten take around 13%. The study, taken as a whole, reports: Each seasonal influenza vaccination recruits few new T cells, the authors suggested.

The clonotype was recovered from a man between 50 and 70 years old who received an inactivated influenza vaccine. Here the sequenced sample was PBMCs from blood, taken around 2 years after vaccination. The rearrangement joins TRBV7-3 to TRBJ1-5; D call uncertain. CDR3 bases: TGTGCCAGCAGCTTAAAGTACCCCAATCAGCCCCAGCATTTT. Its translation: CASSLKYPNQPQHF.